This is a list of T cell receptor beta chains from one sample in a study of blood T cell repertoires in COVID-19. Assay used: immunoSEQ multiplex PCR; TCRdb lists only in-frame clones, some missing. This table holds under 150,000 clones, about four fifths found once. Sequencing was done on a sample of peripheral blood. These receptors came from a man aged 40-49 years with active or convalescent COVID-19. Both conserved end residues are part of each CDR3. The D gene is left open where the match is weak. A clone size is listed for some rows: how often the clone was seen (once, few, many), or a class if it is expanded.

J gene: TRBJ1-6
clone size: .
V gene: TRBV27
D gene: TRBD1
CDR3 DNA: TGTGCCAGCAGCGGGGACAGGGATTCACCCCTCCACTTT
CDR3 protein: CASSGDRDSPLHF

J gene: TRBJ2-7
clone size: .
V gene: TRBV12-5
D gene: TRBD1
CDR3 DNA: TGTGCTAGTGGTCCCCCGGGACAGGGAACCGACGAGCAGTACTTC
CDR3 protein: CASGPPGQGTDEQYF

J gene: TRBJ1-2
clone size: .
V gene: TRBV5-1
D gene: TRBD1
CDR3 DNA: TGCGCCAGCTCCATCGACAGGGCCCCCGACTATGGCTACACCTTC
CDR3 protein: CASSIDRAPDYGYTF

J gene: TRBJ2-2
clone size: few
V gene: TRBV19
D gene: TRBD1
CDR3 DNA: TGTGCCAGTAGTCTGGGACAGGGCACCGGGGAGCTGTTTTTT
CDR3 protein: CASSLGQGTGELFF

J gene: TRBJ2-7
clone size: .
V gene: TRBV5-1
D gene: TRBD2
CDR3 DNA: TGCGCCAGCAGCTTGCCCGCGCTGACTAGCGGCCGAGCCTACGAGCAGTACTTC
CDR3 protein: CASSLPALTSGRAYEQYF

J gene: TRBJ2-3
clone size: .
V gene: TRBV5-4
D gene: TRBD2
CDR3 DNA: TGTGCCAGCAGCCGCTCGGGACTAGCGACCACAGATACGCAGTATTTT
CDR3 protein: CASSRSGLATTDTQYF

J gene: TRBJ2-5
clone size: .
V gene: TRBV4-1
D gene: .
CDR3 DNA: TGCGCCAGCAGCCAAGGGGTCAAACCAGGGGACCAAGAGACCCAGTACTTC
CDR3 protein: CASSQGVKPGDQETQYF

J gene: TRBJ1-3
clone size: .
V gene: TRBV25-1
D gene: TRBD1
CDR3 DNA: TGTGCCAGCAGTGAGTCCGGACAGGGAAGAAGAAACACCATATATTTT
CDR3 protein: CASSESGQGRRNTIYF

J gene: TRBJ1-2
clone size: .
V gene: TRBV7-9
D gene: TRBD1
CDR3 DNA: TGTGCCAGCAGCTTACTGGACAGGGGGAATGGCTACACCTTC
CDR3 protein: CASSLLDRGNGYTF

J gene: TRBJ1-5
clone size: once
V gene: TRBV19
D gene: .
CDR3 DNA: TGTGCCAGTAGGCCCGTGGGGCAGAGCAATCAGCCCCAGCATTTT
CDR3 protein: CASRPVGQSNQPQHF

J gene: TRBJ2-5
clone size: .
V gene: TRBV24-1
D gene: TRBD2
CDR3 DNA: TGTGCCACCAGTGACCCAGCGGGGAGGACCCAGTACTTC
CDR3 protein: CATSDPAGRTQYF

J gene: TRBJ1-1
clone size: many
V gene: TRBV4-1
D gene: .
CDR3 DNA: TGCGCCAGCAGCCTAGAACAGAACACTGAAGCTTTCTTT
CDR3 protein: CASSLEQNTEAFF

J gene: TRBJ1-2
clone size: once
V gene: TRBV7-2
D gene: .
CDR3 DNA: TGTGCCAGCAGCCAGGCAGGGACTAACTATGGCTACACCTTC
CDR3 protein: CASSQAGTNYGYTF

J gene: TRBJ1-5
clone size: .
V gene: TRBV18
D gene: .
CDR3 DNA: TGTGCCAGCTCACAGAACCCCTCTTCGGGGGTAGGCAATCAGCCCCAGCATTTT
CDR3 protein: CASSQNPSSGVGNQPQHF

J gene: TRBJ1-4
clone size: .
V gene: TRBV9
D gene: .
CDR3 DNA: TGTGCCAGCAGCGTAGGCGCAACTAATGAAAAACTGTTTTTT
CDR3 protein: CASSVGATNEKLFF

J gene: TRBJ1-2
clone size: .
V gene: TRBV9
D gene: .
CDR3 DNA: TGTGCCAGCAGCGTAGCACAGGGATCCGACTATGGCTACACCTTC
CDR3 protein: CASSVAQGSDYGYTF

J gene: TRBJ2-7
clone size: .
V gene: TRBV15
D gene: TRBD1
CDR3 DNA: TGTGCCACCAGCAGAATTGACAGGGGCGGGTACGAGCAGTACTTC
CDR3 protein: CATSRIDRGGYEQYF

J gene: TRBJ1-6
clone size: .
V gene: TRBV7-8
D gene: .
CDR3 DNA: TGTGCCAGCAGCTTATTCGACAGCCTAACGGCACCCCTCCACTTT
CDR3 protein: CASSLFDSLTAPLHF

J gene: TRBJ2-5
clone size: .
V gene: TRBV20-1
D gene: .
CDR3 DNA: TGCAGTGCTAGTCCAGTACAAGAGACCCAGTACTTC
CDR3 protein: CSASPVQETQYF

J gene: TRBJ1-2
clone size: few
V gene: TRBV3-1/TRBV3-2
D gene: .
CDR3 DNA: TGTGCCAGCAGCGCCCGCCGAGAAGGACAGCTGTACTATGGCTACACCTTC
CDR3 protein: CASSARREGQLYYGYTF

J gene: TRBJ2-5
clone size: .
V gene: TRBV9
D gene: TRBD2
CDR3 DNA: TGTGCCAGCGGCCCCCCAGGCGGGGGGCCCAGGGAGACCCAGTACTTC
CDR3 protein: CASGPPGGGPRETQYF

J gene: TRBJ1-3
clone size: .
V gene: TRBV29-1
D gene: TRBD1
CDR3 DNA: TGCAGCGGAAACAGGGGGGGAGGAAACACCATATATTTT
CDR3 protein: CSGNRGGGNTIYF

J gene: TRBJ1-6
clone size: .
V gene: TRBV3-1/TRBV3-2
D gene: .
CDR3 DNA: TGTGCCAGCAGCCAAGCACAGGGACGCAATTCACCCCTCCACTTT
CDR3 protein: CASSQAQGRNSPLHF

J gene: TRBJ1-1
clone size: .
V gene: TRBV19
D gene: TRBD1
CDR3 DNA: TGTGCCAGTGGTCCAGGGGGGAACACTGAAGCTTTCTTT
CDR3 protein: CASGPGGNTEAFF

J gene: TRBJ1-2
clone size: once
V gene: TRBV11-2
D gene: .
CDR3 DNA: TGTGCCAGCAGCTTAGCACAGAACTATGGCTACACCTTC
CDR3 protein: CASSLAQNYGYTF

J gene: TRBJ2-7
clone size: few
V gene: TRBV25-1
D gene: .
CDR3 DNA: TGTGCCAGCAGTACCCCCCCACAGTACGAGCAGTACTTC
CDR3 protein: CASSTPPQYEQYF

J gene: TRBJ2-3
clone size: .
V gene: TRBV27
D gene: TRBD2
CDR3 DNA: TGTGCCAGCAGTTTTGGGGGGGTTCAACATTTT
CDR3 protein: CASSFGGVQHF

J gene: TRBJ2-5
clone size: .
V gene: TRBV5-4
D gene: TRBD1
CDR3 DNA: TGTGCCAGCAGCTTGGGACAGGGAAAGGAGACCCAGTACTTC
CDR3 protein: CASSLGQGKETQYF

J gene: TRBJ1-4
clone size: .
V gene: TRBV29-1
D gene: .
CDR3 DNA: TGCAGCGCAGCGGGCCTGACTAATGAAAAACTGTTTTTT
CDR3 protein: CSAAGLTNEKLFF

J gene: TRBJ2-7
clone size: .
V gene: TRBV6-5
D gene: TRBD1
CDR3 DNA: TGTGCCAGCAGTATCCGGGACAGTTCCTACGAGCAGTACTTC
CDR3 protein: CASSIRDSSYEQYF

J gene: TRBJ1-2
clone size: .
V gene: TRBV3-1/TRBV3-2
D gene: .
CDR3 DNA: TGTGCCAGCAGCGTAAGCGGGGGCGGGGCGGGCGGCTACACCTTC
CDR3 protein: CASSVSGGGAGGYTF

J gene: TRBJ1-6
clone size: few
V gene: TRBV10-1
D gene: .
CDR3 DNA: TGCGCCAGCCGGACTTCCACCGGCCATTCACCCCTCCACTTT
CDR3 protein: CASRTSTGHSPLHF

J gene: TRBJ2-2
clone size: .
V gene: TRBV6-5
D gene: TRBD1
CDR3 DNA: TGTGCCAGCAACACCGGGACAGGGGGCACCGGGGAGCTGTTTTTT
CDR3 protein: CASNTGTGGTGELFF

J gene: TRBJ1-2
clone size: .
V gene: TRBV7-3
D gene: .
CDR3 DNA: TGTGCCAGCAGCTTAGGGACATCTTCTAGCTACACCTTC
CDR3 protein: CASSLGTSSSYTF

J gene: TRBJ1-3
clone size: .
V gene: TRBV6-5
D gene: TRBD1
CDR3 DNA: TGTGCCAGCAGTTACTCGACTAGGGGGCGCGGAAACACCATATATTTT
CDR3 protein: CASSYSTRGRGNTIYF

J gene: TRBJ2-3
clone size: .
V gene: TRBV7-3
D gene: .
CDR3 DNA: TGTGCCAGCAGCTTGGGCAGAACAGATACGCAGTATTTT
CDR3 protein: CASSLGRTDTQYF

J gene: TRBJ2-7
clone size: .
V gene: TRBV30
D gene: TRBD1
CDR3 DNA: TGTGCCTGGAGTTACAGGGGTTACGAGCAGTACTTC
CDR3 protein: CAWSYRGYEQYF

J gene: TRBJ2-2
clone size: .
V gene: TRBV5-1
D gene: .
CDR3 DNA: TGCGCCAGCAGCTGGGGGCCGGACACCGGGGAGCTGTTTTTT
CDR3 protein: CASSWGPDTGELFF

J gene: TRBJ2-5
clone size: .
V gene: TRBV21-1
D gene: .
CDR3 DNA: TGTGCCAGCAGCTTCGATGGAGCGGGGGGAGAGACCCAGTACTTC
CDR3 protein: CASSFDGAGGETQYF

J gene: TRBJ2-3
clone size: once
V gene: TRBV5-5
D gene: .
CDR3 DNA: TGTGCCAGCAGCTTCGGCGGGAGCACAGATACGCAGTATTTT
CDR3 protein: CASSFGGSTDTQYF

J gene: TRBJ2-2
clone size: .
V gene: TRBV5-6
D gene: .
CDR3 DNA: TGTGCCAGCAGCTTGGGGTCAGTCCACACCGGGGAGCTGTTTTTT
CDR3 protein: CASSLGSVHTGELFF

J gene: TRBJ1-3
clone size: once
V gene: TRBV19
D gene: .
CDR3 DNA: TGTGCCAGTAGCGCCATGGAGGGAAACACCATATATTTT
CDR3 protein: CASSAMEGNTIYF

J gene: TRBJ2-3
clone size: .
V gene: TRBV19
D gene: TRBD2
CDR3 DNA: TGTGCCAGTAGTCTATGGACTAGCGGGAGCACAGATACGCAGTATTTT
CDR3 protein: CASSLWTSGSTDTQYF

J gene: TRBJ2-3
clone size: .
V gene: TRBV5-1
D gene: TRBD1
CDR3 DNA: TGCGCCAGCAGGGAGACAGGGACCACAGATACGCAGTATTTT
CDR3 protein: CASRETGTTDTQYF

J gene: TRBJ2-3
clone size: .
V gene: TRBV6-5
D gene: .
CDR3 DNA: TGTGCCAGCCGGAACCCGGGATCTAGCACAGATACGCAGTATTTT
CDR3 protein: CASRNPGSSTDTQYF

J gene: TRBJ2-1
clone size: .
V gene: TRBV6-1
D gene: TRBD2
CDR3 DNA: TGTGCCAGCAGTTTGGTAGCGGGTGGCTACAATGAGCAGTTCTTC
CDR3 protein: CASSLVAGGYNEQFF

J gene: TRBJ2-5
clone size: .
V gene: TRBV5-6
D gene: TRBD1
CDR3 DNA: TGTGCCAGCAGTTTGAGGACAGGGGGCCAAGAGACCCAGTACTTC
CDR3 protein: CASSLRTGGQETQYF

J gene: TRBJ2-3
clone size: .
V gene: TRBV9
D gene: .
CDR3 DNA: TGTGCCAGCAGCGTAGACCCCCCCGGCAGGGTGGGCACAGATACGCAGTATTTT
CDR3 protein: CASSVDPPGRVGTDTQYF

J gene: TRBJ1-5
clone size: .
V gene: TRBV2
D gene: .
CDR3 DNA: TGTGCCAGCAGTGAAGAAGAGAGCCTCCAGCCCCAGCATTTT
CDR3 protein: CASSEEESLQPQHF